These 25 T cell receptor beta chains share one sample of origin, sequenced in a study of cytomegalovirus exposure and HLA in healthy donors. Researchers ran the PCR with 60 Vbeta and 13 Jbeta primers. The method was immunoSEQ multiplex PCR; TCRdb's version includes in-frame clones alone and lacks a portion of them. The sample lists around 140,000 clones, approximately 80% occurring once. Sequences were obtained from PBMCs. The receptors originated from a woman aged 18-29 years in good health and CMV-seropositive.

This chain connects TRBV28 to TRBJ2-7; 11 nucleotides match TRBD2. This CDR3 is 14 amino acids long. Germline values: CDR1 MDHEN, CDR2 SYDVKM. V gave up 5 bases and J gave up 2 bases; unmatched junction bases: 2. The DNA of the CDR3 is TGTGCCAGCAGTGTACTAGCGGGGGCCTACGAGCAGTACTTC. Protein sequence: CASSVLAGAYEQYF.

The chain is built from TRBV5-1 and TRBJ2-6; D perhaps matches TRBD1 (5 bases). The length of the CDR3 is 13 residues. Germline-derived CDR1 and CDR2 are SGHRS and YFSETQ. The V gene lost 0 bases and the J gene lost 13 bases, with 11 bases spanning the gap. CDR3 sequence (DNA): TGCGCCAGCAGCTTGGGTTTAGGGGAAGTCCTGACTTTC. Residues: CASSLGLGEVLTF.

This chain connects TRBV2 to TRBJ1-6, with 10 bases matching TRBD1. From germline, CDR1 is SNHLY and CDR2 FYNNEI. The CDR3 runs to 15 residues. The V segment lost 7 bases and the J segment 8 bases; nucleotides outside the gene matches: 8. As DNA, the CDR3 is TGTGCCAGCACCAGCGGACAGGGGGGGTATTCACCCCTCCACTTT. This encodes CASTSGQGGYSPLHF.

This clone was recorded only once. This chain links TRBV2 with TRBJ2-7; D is perhaps TRBD2 (5 bases). V was clipped by 5 bases and J by 3 bases, with 17 bases between them. Germline V gives CDR1 SNHLY, CDR2 FYNNEI. The CDR3 has 15 amino acids. The CDR3 spells CASSPEGPAGYEQYF. In nucleotides, the CDR3 is TGTGCCAGCAGTCCTGAAGGGCCGGCGGGCTACGAGCAGTACTTC.

The rearrangement joins TRBV10-3 to TRBJ1-5; TRBD1 is a possible D gene (5 bases). Per germline, CDR1 ENHRY and CDR2 SYGVKD. This CDR3 has 17 residues. The ends were cut back, 0 bases at V and 4 bases at J, with 16 bases in the middle. The CDR3: CAISESGGRYTNQPQHF. The CDR3 nucleotides are TGTGCCATCAGTGAGTCGGGGGGACGTTACACTAATCAGCCCCAGCATTTT.

The rearrangement links TRBV5-1 to TRBJ1-2, with D perhaps TRBD1 (6 bases). CDR1 and CDR2 (germline): SGHRS, YFSETQ. The CDR3 loop spans 13 amino acids. V gave up 0 bases and J gave up 6 bases, with 9 bases separating them. The CDR3 reads CASSLAAGDGYTF. The CDR3 nucleotides are TGCGCCAGCAGCTTGGCGGCAGGGGATGGCTACACCTTC.

There are a few counts of this clone. This chain uses TRBV6-5 with TRBJ1-6, with 9 nucleotides matching TRBD1. Looked up from germline, CDR1 is MNHEY and CDR2 is SVGAGI. Trimming removed 6 bases from V and 2 bases from J; junction bases left unmatched: 2. The CDR3 is made up of 15 amino acids. In DNA form, the CDR3 reads TGTGCCAGCAGGGACAGGGGAACCTATAATTCACCCCTCCACTTT. As protein: CASRDRGTYNSPLHF.

Points on this clone: The germline gene is not matched at one end of the junction; a read error may be the cause. The rearrangement joins TRBV6-6 to TRBJ2-7, with D uncertain. Germline-derived CDR1 and CDR2 are MNHNY and SVGAGI (reference sequence). This CDR3 comprises 11 residues. The DNA for the CDR3 is TGTGCCAGCAGTTACTCCGACGAGCAGTACTTC. Amino acids: CASSYSDEQYF.

The chain uses TRBV10-2 and TRBJ2-7; weak D call: TRBD1 (6 bases). There are 14 residues in the CDR3. The V gene lost 7 bases and the J gene lost 7 bases, with 20 bases spanning the gap. Germline V gene sequence: CDR1 WSHSY, CDR2 SAAADI. CDR3 nucleotide sequence: TGCGCCAGCACAGGGGCCCTAGGACTGAGAGAGCAGTACTTC. It yields the protein CASTGALGLREQYF.

This rearrangement joins TRBV29-1 to TRBJ2-5; D might be TRBD2 (6 bases). CDR3 size: 13 residues. Trimming stripped 2 bases from V and 5 bases from J, with 12 bases between. Germline CDR1 SQVTM, CDR2 ANQGSEA. The CDR3 DNA reads as TGCAGCGTTGAACCGGGGCTAGCGGAGACCCAGTACTTC. Amino acid sequence: CSVEPGLAETQYF.

V is TRBV6-1 and J is TRBJ1-3; D not certain. The germline CDR1 and CDR2 sequences are MNHNS and SASEGT. V was shortened by 7 bases and J by 2 bases, with 15 bases between the two germline ends. The CDR3 spans 15 residues. Written as DNA, the CDR3 is TGTGCCAGCACCCGTGGAGGGAAAGCTGGAAACACCATATATTTT. Its translation is CASTRGGKAGNTIYF.

This chain uses TRBV4-2 with TRBJ2-2, with 7 bases lining up with TRBD2. CDR1 LGHNA and CDR2 YNFKEQ come from the germline V gene. The J segment lost 3 bases and the V segment lost 3 bases, leaving 4 bases of the junction unmatched. The CDR3 contains 15 residues. In nucleotides, the CDR3 is TGTGCCAGCAGCCACACTGCGGGGGACACCGGGGAGCTGTTTTTT. Protein product: CASSHTAGDTGELFF.

The CDR3 reads CASSSGTGYEQYF. CDR3 DNA sequence: TGTGCCAGCAGTTCCGGGACAGGCTACGAGCAGTACTTC. The V and J genes are TRBV27 and TRBJ2-7; 8 nucleotides match TRBD1. Germline V gene lookup returns CDR1 MNHEY and CDR2 SMNVEV (reference sequence). The CDR3 totals 13 residues. After removal of 4 bases from V and 3 bases from J, the junction contained 2 bases not matched to a gene.

This chain joins TRBV7-9 and TRBJ1-1; no definite D call. Trimming pared 5 bases from V and 6 bases from J, leaving 10 bases between. The CDR3 sequence is 12 residues long. Germline V lookup: CDR1 SEHNR, CDR2 FQNEAQ (reference sequence). In nucleotides, the CDR3 is TGTGCCAGCAGCCCGGGGAGTCCTGAAGCTTTCTTT. Protein product: CASSPGSPEAFF.

The chain couples TRBV4-2 to TRBJ1-3; D not resolved. V lost 0 bases and J lost 0, with 6 bases in between. The germline V gene encodes CDR1 LGHNA and CDR2 YNFKEQ. This CDR3 has 15 residues. The CDR3 bases are TGTGCCAGCAGCCAAGACAGACTCTCTGGAAACACCATATATTTT. This translates into CASSQDRLSGNTIYF.

This chain joins TRBV4-1 and TRBJ1-4; D call uncertain. Germline V gives CDR1 MGHRA, CDR2 YSYEKL. V was trimmed by 4 bases and J by 2 bases, leaving 11 bases between them. The CDR3 is 15 amino acids. CDR3 DNA sequence: TGCGCCAGCAGCCTTCGGTCAGCGACTAATGAAAAACTGTTTTTT. Translating gives CASSLRSATNEKLFF.

The chain recombines TRBV25-1 with TRBJ2-1; TRBD2 agrees at 13 bases. The CDR3 is 14 amino acids. From germline, CDR1 is MGHDK and CDR2 SYGVNS. The trim removed 8 bases at V and 4 bases at J, leaving 2 bases unmatched. DNA for the CDR3: TGTGCCAGCGTGGGACTAGCGGGGTACAATGAGCAGTTCTTC. This gives the protein CASVGLAGYNEQFF.

This clone occurred a few times. This rearrangement joins TRBV5-1 to TRBJ1-6; tentatively, D is TRBD1 (6 bases). The CDR3 consists of 14 residues. Trimming took 5 bases from V and 9 from J, leaving 15 bases between them. Germline values: CDR1 SGHRS, CDR2 YFSETQ. The CDR3 reads CASRPPGTSSPLHF. DNA for the CDR3: TGCGCCAGCAGGCCCCCCGGGACATCTTCACCCCTCCACTTT.

The rearrangement uses TRBV18 and TRBJ1-2, with D perhaps matching TRBD1 (6 bases). The CDR3 contains 15 residues. V was shortened by 0 bases and J by 4 bases, with 12 bases between the two germline ends. Germline V CDR1 and CDR2: KGHSH, LQKENI. CDR3 amino acids: CASSPPLRGTYGYTF. The CDR3 DNA reads as TGTGCCAGCTCACCACCACTGAGGGGGACCTATGGCTACACCTTC.

This chain connects TRBV6-6 to TRBJ2-1; 7 bases are shared with TRBD1. Unmatched junction bases numbered 9, after V lost 2 bases and J lost 8 bases. This CDR3 is 15 amino acids long. Germline CDR1 MNHNY, CDR2 SVGAGI (reference sequence). CDR3: CASSYTRGTRHEQFF. The CDR3 DNA reads as TGTGCCAGCAGTTACACCAGGGGGACGCGTCATGAGCAGTTCTTC.

Only a few counts were recorded for this clone. V gene TRBV7-2 combines with J gene TRBJ2-2; TRBD1 is a possible D gene (5 bases). The CDR3 sequence is 16 residues long. V dropped 4 bases and J dropped 0 bases, with 12 bases sitting between them. CDR1 is SGHTA and CDR2 is FQGNSA in the germline V gene. The CDR3 DNA reads TGTGCCAGCAGCTCTCCCAGGGTTGCGAACACCGGGGAGCTGTTTTTT. Its translation: CASSSPRVANTGELFF.

J is TRBJ1-5 and V is TRBV7-2; D remains unclear. Trimming pared 3 bases from V and 4 bases from J, leaving 10 bases between. The germline V gene has CDR1 SGHTA and CDR2 FQGNSA. CDR3 length: 14 amino acids. CDR3 loop: CASSFPGLNQPQHF. The CDR3 DNA reads TGTGCCAGCAGCTTTCCCGGGTTAAATCAGCCCCAGCATTTT.

V is TRBV4-1 and J is TRBJ1-1; 8 nucleotides align to TRBD1. CDR3 length equals 14 residues. Germline CDR1 and CDR2: MGHRA and YSYEKL. The J segment lost 7 bases and the V segment lost 3 bases, leaving 7 bases of the junction unmatched. The CDR3 region has the DNA TGCGCCAGCAGCCATGTAGACAGGGGCGTTGAAGCTTTCTTT. Translated: CASSHVDRGVEAFF.

This clone came up once. The rearrangement joins TRBV15 to TRBJ1-1, with 7 bases identical to TRBD1. V shed 7 bases, J shed 0 bases, and the junction held 2 bases outside the gene matches. The CDR3 covers 13 residues. Germline CDR1 and CDR2: LNHNV and YYDKDF (reference sequence). The CDR3 nucleotides read TGTGCCACCAAGGGACAGATGAACACTGAAGCTTTCTTT. Translating it yields CATKGQMNTEAFF.

V is TRBV2 and J is TRBJ2-1; 10 bases map to TRBD2. This CDR3 spans 12 amino acids. With 6 bases clipped from V and 14 bases from J, the junction kept 7 bases outside the gene matches. Germline values: CDR1 SNHLY, CDR2 FYNNEI. The CDR3 spells CASSGGGTSEFF. CDR3 nucleotide sequence: TGTGCCAGCAGCGGTGGGGGGACTAGCGAGTTCTTC.